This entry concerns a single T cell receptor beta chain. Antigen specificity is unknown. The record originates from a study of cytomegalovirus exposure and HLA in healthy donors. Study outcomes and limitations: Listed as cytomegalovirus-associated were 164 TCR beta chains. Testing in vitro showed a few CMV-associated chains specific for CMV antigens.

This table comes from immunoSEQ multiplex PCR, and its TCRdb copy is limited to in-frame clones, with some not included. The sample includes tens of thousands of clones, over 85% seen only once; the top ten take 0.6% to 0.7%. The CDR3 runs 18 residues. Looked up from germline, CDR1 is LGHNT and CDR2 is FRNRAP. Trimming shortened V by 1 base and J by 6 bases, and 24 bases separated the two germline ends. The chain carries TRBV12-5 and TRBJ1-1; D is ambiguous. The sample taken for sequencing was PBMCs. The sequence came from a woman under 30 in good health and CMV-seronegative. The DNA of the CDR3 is TGTGCTAGTGGTTTGGCTCACCTCCCCCTAATTTTGCCCCCTGAAGCTTTCTTT. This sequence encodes CASGLAHLPLILPPEAFF.